This is a list of T cell receptor beta chains from one sample in a study of T cells in localized non-small cell lung cancer. Repertoires were generated with immunoSEQ multiplex PCR, while TCRdb's copy carries only in-frame clones and drops some. The sample has roughly 38,000 clones, 88% seen once. Sequenced here: peripheral blood, sampled before any cancer treatment. Every receptor here comes from a female donor at least 60 years old with stage I squamous cell lung carcinoma. CDR3s include the opening cysteine and the closing phenylalanine or tryptophan. A D gene is named only where the DNA matches it firmly. Clone size is given for some rows only: seen once, a few or many times, or a class if the clone is expanded.

>NA|TRBV2|TRBJ2-4|NA
TGTGCCAGCAGTGAAGCGCGGGGCCTAAACATTCAGTACTTC
CASSEARGLNIQYF
>NA|TRBV2|TRBJ2-4|TRBD1
TGTGCCAGCAGTGAGGTCAATATGGACAGGGGAGCCAAAAACATTCAGTACTTC
CASSEVNMDRGAKNIQYF
>NA|TRBV6-5|TRBJ1-1|NA
TGTGCCAGCAGTTACCATCCGTCGCAGGGGTCGGCTTTCTTT
CASSYHPSQGSAFF
>NA|TRBV19|TRBJ2-7|NA
TGTGCCAGTAGTCCCCACCAAGGGCGAAACGCCTACGAGCAGTACTTC
CASSPHQGRNAYEQYF
>NA|TRBV7-2|TRBJ2-5|NA
TGTGCCAGCAGCTTCGCCGGGGCTGCCGAGACCCAGTACTTC
CASSFAGAAETQYF
>NA|TRBV18|TRBJ1-2|TRBD1
TGTGCCAGCTCACGGGAGATCGATGGGACAGCTGAATATGGCTACACCTTC
CASSREIDGTAEYGYTF
>NA|TRBV7-9|TRBJ2-1|TRBD2
TGTGCCAGCAGCTTACCGGGACTAGCGGGACGGTACAATGAGCAGTTCTTC
CASSLPGLAGRYNEQFF
>once|TRBV5-1|TRBJ2-3|NA
TGCGCCAGCAGCCTGGGGTCCAGCGGCTTCACAGATACGCAGTATTTT
CASSLGSSGFTDTQYF
>NA|TRBV29-1|TRBJ1-4|TRBD1
TGCAGCGTTGAGGGACAGGGTAATGAAAAACTGTTTTTT
CSVEGQGNEKLFF
>NA|TRBV2|TRBJ1-2|TRBD1
TGTGCCAATGGGGACAGGGAATACTATGGCTACACCTTC
CANGDREYYGYTF
>NA|TRBV21-1|TRBJ2-3|NA
TGTGCCAGCAGCAAAGGGCTAGCAACAGATACGCAGTATTTT
CASSKGLATDTQYF
>NA|TRBV7-3|TRBJ2-2|TRBD2
TGTGCCAGCAGCTTAACTGCTCTCCCGAGCGCCCCTAGCGGGAGGCCCCCCACCGGGGAGCTGTTTTTT
CASSLTALPSAPSGRPPTGELFF
>NA|TRBV9|TRBJ1-2|NA
TGTGCCAGCAGCCCCGACGGAACTAACTATGGCTACACCTTC
CASSPDGTNYGYTF
>once|TRBV5-6|TRBJ2-7|NA
TGTGCCAGCAGCTTGATGAGACGGAGGGCCTACGAGCAGTACTTC
CASSLMRRRAYEQYF
>NA|TRBV7-2|TRBJ2-1|TRBD2
TGTGCCAGCAGCTCCGGGACTAGCTTCAATGAGCAGTTCTTC
CASSSGTSFNEQFF
>NA|TRBV5-1|TRBJ2-3|NA
TGCGCCAGCAGCTTGACAGATACGCAGTATTTT
CASSLTDTQYF
>NA|TRBV27|TRBJ1-2|TRBD1
TGTGCCAGCAGTCCCCTCGCACAGGGGAACTATGGCTACACCTTC
CASSPLAQGNYGYTF
>NA|TRBV18|TRBJ2-1|TRBD2
TGTGCCAGCTCACCTTTAGGGAGGGTTACCTACAATGAGCAGTTCTTC
CASSPLGRVTYNEQFF
>NA|TRBV7-8|TRBJ1-3|NA
TGTGCCAGCAGCTTAGGGTCTGGAAACACCATATATTTT
CASSLGSGNTIYF
>NA|TRBV7-9|TRBJ2-1|NA
TGTGCCAGCAGCTTAGCGGGAGGTCTCAATGAGCAGTTCTTC
CASSLAGGLNEQFF
>few|TRBV4-2|TRBJ1-2|NA
TGTGCCAGCAGCGGAACGCAGACCCCACGGAACTATGGCTACACCTTC
CASSGTQTPRNYGYTF
>NA|TRBV27|TRBJ1-1|TRBD1
TGTGCCAGCAGTCAGGGGACAGGGAAGGGCGCTTTCTTT
CASSQGTGKGAFF
>NA|TRBV18|TRBJ1-4|NA
TGTGCCAGCTCACCGTCAACTAATGAAAAACTGTTTTTT
CASSPSTNEKLFF
>NA|TRBV6-6|TRBJ1-5|NA
TGTGCCAGCAGCCGAGGGGGAGGGGATCAGCCCCAGCATTTT
CASSRGGGDQPQHF